The clone carrying this T cell receptor (beta chain) was counted ten times or more. TCRdb reprocessed the PCR reads with MiXCR, giving one entry per CDR3 protein. Altogether more than 3,000 distinct CDR3 sequences are present, roughly a fifth being singletons, with the ten largest covering around 50%. This entry belongs to a study of tumor-infiltrating lymphocytes in oesophageal squamous cell carcinoma. The CDR3 totals 14 residues. Germline assignment: CDR1 MNHNY and CDR2 SVGAGI (reference sequence). Trimming cost V 0 bases and J 1 base, with 6 bases left between them. The sequence came from a male donor with esophageal squamous cell carcinoma. Sequenced sample: normal esophageal tissue next to the tumor. This chain connects TRBV6-6 to TRBJ1-2; TRBD1 might be the D (6 bases). CDR3 residues: CASSYSTGNYGYTF. The CDR3 coding sequence is TGTGCCAGCAGTTACTCGACAGGTAACTATGGCTACACCTTC.